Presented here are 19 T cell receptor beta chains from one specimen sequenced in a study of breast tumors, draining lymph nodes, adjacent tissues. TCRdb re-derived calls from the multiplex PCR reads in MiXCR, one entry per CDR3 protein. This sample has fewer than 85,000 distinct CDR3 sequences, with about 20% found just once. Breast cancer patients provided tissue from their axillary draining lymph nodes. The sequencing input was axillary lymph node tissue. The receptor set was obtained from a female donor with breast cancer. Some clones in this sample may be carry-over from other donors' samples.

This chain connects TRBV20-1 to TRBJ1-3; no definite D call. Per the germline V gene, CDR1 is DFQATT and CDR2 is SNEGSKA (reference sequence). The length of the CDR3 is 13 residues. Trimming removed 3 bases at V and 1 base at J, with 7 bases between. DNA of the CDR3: TGCAGTGCTAGTTTTGCATCTGGAAACACCATATATTTT. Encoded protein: CSASFASGNTIYF.

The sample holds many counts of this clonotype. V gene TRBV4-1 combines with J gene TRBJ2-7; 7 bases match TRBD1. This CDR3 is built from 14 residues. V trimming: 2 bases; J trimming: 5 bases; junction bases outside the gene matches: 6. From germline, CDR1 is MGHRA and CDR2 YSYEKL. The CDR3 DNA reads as TGCGCCAGCAGCCAACCGACAGGGATCGACGAGCAGTACTTC. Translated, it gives CASSQPTGIDEQYF.

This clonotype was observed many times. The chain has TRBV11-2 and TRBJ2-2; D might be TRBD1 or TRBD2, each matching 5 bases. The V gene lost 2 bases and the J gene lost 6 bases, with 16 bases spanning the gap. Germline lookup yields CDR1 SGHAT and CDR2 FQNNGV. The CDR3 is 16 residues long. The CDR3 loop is CASSLRGGLAAGELFF. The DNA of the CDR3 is TGTGCCAGCAGCTTAAGGGGTGGGCTAGCCGCCGGGGAGCTGTTTTTT. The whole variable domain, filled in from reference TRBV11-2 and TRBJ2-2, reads EAGVAQSPRYKIIEKRQSVAFWCNPISGHATLYWYQQILGQGPKLLIQFQNNGVVDDSQLPKDRFSAERLKGVDSTLKIQPAKLEDSAVYLCASSLRGGLAAGELFFGEGSRLTVL.

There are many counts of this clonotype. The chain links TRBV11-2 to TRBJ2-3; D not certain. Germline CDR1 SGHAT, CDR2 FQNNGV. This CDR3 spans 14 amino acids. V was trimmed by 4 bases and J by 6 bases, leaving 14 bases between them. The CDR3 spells CASSSRPSTDTQYF. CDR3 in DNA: TGTGCCAGCAGCTCACGACCGTCAACCGATACGCAGTATTTT.

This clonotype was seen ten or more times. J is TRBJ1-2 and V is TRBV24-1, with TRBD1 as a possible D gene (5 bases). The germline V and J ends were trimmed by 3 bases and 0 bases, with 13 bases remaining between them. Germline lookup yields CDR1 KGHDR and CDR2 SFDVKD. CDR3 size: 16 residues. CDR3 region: CATSDTRGGSNYGYTF. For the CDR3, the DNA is TGTGCCACCAGTGATACCCGCGGGGGTTCTAACTATGGCTACACCTTC.

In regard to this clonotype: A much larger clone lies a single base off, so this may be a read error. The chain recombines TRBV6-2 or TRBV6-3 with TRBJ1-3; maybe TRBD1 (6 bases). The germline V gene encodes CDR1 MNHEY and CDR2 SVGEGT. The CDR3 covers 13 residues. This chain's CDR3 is CASKRGSGNAIYF. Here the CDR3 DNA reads TGTGCCAGCAAGAGGGGGAGTGGAAACGCCATATATTTT.

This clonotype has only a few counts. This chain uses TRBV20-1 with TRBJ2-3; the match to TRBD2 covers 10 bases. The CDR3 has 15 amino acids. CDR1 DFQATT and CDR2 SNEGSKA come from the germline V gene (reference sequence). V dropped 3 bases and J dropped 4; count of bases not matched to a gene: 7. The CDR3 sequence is CSASRAGGPSDTQYF. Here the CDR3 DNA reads TGCAGTGCTAGCCGAGCGGGAGGGCCCTCAGATACGCAGTATTTT.

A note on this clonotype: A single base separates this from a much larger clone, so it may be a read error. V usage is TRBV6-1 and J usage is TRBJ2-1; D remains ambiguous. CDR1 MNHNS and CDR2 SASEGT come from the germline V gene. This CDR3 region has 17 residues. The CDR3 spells CASSTPLGRYGMHERFF. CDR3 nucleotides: TGTGCCAGCAGTACCCCCCTTGGCCGTTACGGTATGCATGAGCGGTTCTTC.

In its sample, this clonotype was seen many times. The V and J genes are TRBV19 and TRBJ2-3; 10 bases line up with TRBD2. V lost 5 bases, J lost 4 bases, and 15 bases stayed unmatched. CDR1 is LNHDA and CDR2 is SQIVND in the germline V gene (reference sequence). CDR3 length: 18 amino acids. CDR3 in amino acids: CASSPSLAGEGSADTQYF. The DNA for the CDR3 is TGTGCCAGTAGTCCCTCTCTAGCGGGAGAGGGGAGCGCAGATACGCAGTATTTT.

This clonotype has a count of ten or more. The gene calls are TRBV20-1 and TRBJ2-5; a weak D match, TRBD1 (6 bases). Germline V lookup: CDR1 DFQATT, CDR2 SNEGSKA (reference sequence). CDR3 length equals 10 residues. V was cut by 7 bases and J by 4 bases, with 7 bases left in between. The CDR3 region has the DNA TGCAGTGTCAGGGGAGAGACCCAGTACTTC. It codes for CSVRGETQYF.

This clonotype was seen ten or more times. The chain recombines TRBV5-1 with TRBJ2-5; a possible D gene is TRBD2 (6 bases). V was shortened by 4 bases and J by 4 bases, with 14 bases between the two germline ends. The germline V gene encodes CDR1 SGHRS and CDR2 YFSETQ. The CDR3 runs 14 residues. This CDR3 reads CASSPGLLRETQYF. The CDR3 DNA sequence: TGCGCCAGCAGCCCCGGACTACTCAGAGAGACCCAGTACTTC.

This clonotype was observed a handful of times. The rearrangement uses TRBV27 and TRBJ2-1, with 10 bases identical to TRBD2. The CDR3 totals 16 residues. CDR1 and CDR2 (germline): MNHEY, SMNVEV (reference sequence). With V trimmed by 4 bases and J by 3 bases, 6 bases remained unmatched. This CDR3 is CASSSQTSGNYNEQFF. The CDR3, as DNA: TGTGCCAGCAGTTCACAAACTAGCGGGAACTACAATGAGCAGTTCTTC.

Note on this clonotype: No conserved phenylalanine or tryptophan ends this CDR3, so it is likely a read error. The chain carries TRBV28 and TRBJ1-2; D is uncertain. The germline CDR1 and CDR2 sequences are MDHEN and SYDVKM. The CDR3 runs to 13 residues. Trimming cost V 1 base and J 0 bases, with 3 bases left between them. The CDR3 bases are TGTGCCAGCAGTTTATCGGCTAACTATGGCTACACCTCC. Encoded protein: CASSLSANYGYTS.

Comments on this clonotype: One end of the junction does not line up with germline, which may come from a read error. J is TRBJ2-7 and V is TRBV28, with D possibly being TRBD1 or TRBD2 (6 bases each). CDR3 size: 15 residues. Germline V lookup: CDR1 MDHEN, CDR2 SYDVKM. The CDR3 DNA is TGTGCCAGCAGTTTATCACCCGCGGGACACTACAAGCAGTACTTC. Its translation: CASSLSPAGHYKQYF.

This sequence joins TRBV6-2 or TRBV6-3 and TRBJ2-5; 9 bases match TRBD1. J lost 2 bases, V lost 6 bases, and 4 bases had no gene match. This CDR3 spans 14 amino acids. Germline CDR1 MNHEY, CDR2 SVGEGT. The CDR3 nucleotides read TGTGCCAGCAGAACCGGGACAGGGCAAGAGACCCAGTACTTC. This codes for CASRTGTGQETQYF.

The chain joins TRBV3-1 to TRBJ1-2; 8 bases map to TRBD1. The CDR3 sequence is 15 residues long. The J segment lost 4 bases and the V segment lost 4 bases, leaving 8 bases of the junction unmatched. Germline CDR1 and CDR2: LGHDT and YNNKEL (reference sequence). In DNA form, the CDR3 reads TGTGCCAGCAGCCCCTCGGGACAGGTGATCTATGGCTACACCTTC. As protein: CASSPSGQVIYGYTF.

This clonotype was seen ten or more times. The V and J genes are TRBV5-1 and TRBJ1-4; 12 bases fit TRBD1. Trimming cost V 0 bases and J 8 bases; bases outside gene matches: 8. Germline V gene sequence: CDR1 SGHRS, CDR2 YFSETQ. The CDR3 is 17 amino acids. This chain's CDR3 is CASSLAGTGGALEKLFF. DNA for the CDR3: TGCGCCAGCAGCTTGGCCGGGACAGGGGGCGCGTTGGAAAAACTGTTTTTT.

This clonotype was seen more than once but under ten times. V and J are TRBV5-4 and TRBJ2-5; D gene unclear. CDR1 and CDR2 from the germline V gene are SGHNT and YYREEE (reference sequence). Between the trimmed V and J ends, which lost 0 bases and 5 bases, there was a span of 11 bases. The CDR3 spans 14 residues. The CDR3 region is CASSLGVGRETQYF. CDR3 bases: TGTGCCAGCAGCTTGGGTGTAGGGCGGGAGACCCAGTACTTC.

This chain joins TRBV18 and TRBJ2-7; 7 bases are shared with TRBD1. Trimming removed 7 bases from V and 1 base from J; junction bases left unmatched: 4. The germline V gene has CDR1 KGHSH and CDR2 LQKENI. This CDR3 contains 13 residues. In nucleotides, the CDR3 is TGTGCCAGCTGGGACAGTGGTTCCTACGAGCAGTACTTC. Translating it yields CASWDSGSYEQYF.